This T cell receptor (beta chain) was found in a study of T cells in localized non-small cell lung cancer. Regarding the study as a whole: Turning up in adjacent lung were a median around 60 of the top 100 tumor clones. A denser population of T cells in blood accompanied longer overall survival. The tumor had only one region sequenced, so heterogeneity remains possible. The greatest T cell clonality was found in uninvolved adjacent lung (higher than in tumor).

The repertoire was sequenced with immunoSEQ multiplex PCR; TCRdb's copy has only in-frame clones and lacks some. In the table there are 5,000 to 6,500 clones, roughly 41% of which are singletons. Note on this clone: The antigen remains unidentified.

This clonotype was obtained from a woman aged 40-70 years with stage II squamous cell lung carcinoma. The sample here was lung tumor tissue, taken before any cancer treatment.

CDR3 residues: CASSYTITDTQYF. CDR3 coding DNA: TGTGCCAGTAGCTATACAATAACAGATACGCAGTATTTT. The genes are TRBV19 and TRBJ2-3, with no clear D. The germline V gene encodes CDR1 LNHDA and CDR2 SQIVND (reference sequence). The CDR3 length is 13 residues. Trimming took off 6 bases at V and 3 bases at J, with 10 bases between the two ends.